The 27 T cell receptor beta chains below all came from one sample that was sequenced in a study of blood T cell repertoires in COVID-19 (dated by TCRdb to the early 2020s). Libraries were constructed by the immunoSEQ multiplex PCR assay. TCRdb re-hosts the immuneACCESS table, in-frame sequences only. Its copies lack some clones; in the studies checked, an unresolved V gene accounts for under half of them, and the cause for the rest is not known. The sample data list some 110,000 clones, and roughly nine tenths of these were observed just once. About 4.5% of the sample rests with the top ten. The sequenced sample was peripheral blood. The origin of the receptors is a man aged 35 to 55 with acute or convalescent COVID-19.

V usage is TRBV3-1 (or the pseudogene TRBV3-2) and J usage is TRBJ2-2, with 16 bases lining up with TRBD2. The CDR3 runs 18 residues. Germline assignment: CDR1 LGHDT and CDR2 YNNKEL (reference sequence). V shed 3 bases, J shed 4 bases, and the junction held 5 bases outside the gene matches. In nucleotides, the CDR3 is TGTGCCAGCAGCCACGGGACTAGCGGGGGGGTATTCACCGGGGAGCTGTTTTTT. This translates into CASSHGTSGGVFTGELFF.

J is TRBJ2-7 and V is TRBV5-1, with 8 bases that match TRBD1. V shed 4 bases and J 2 bases; nucleotides not matched to a gene: 5. The germline V gene has CDR1 SGHRS and CDR2 YFSETQ. The CDR3 spans 14 residues. This CDR3 is CASSPGQATYEQYF. CDR3 coding DNA: TGCGCCAGCAGCCCGGGACAGGCTACCTACGAGCAGTACTTC.

The CDR3, as DNA: TGTGCCAGCAGTTTCGACAGGGTGTACCAGCCCCAGCATTTT. Translating it yields CASSFDRVYQPQHF. The rearrangement links TRBV6-5 to TRBJ1-5, with 7 positions matching TRBD1. Germline V gives CDR1 MNHEY, CDR2 SVGAGI. Trimming removed 4 bases from V and 7 bases from J; junction bases left unmatched: 7. The CDR3 contains 14 residues.

V and J are TRBV6-1 and TRBJ1-6; D gene ambiguous. This CDR3 is 14 amino acids long. Germline CDR1 is MNHNS and CDR2 is SASEGT. V was trimmed by 1 base and J by 10 bases, leaving 11 bases between them. In DNA form, the CDR3 reads TGTGCCAGCAGTGAAGTCGAGCGGGAATCACCCCTCCACTTT. Its protein is CASSEVERESPLHF.

This chain links TRBV30 with TRBJ2-2; D might be TRBD1 (6 bases). The CDR3 is 14 residues long. V was shortened by 8 bases and J by 2 bases, with 15 bases between the two germline ends. Germline values: CDR1 GTSNPN, CDR2 SVGIG (reference sequence). CDR3 residues: CARGTSTNTGELFF. The DNA of the CDR3 is TGTGCCCGAGGGACATCAACTAACACCGGGGAGCTGTTTTTT.

V and J are TRBV7-9 and TRBJ1-1; maybe TRBD1 (5 bases). Germline values: CDR1 SEHNR, CDR2 FQNEAQ (reference sequence). Deletions cut 5 bases from V and 2 bases from J, with 12 bases between. The CDR3 has 14 residues. The CDR3 nucleotides read TGTGCCAGCAGCAAGAACAGGCTTAACACTGAAGCTTTCTTT. This codes for CASSKNRLNTEAFF.

There are a few counts of this clone. One end of the junction fails to match germline, which may point to a read error. The chain has TRBV11-2 and TRBJ2-1, with 13 bases that match TRBD2. The CDR3 extends over 16 amino acids. Germline V gene sequence: CDR1 SGHAT, CDR2 FQNNGV. CDR3 protein: CASSLAGTSGIYEQFF. DNA for the CDR3: TGTGCCAGCAGTTTAGCCGGGACTAGCGGGATCTATGAGCAGTTCTTC.

The gene calls are TRBV5-6 and TRBJ2-7; TRBD1 is a possible D gene (6 bases). V lost 7 bases and J 0 bases, leaving 17 bases between the germline ends. The germline gives CDR1 SGHDT, CDR2 YYEEEE. The CDR3 spans 15 residues. In nucleotides, the CDR3 is TGTGCCAGCCGCTCTATGGGGGCCTACTCCTACGAGCAGTACTTC. Amino acids: CASRSMGAYSYEQYF. The variable domain in full, completed from reference TRBV5-6 and TRBJ2-7, reads DAGVTQSPTHLIKTRGQQVTLRCSPKSGHDTVSWYQQALGQGPQFIFQYYEEEERQRGNFPDRFSGHQFPNYSSELNVNALLLGDSALYLCASRSMGAYSYEQYFGPGTRLTVT.

V is TRBV3-1 (or the pseudogene TRBV3-2) and J is TRBJ1-6; D is ambiguous. Per germline, CDR1 LGHDT and CDR2 YNNKEL (reference sequence). V lost 0 bases and J 3 bases, leaving 9 bases between the germline ends. This CDR3 region has 16 residues. The chain's CDR3 is CASSQEGGYYNSPLHF. The DNA for the CDR3 is TGTGCCAGCAGCCAAGAGGGAGGGTACTATAATTCACCCCTCCACTTT.

This rearrangement joins TRBV2 to TRBJ1-6; weak D call: TRBD1 (5 bases). The CDR3 runs to 14 residues. Germline V gene data show CDR1 as SNHLY and CDR2 as FYNNEI. Trimming took off 6 bases at V and 3 bases at J, with 9 bases between the two ends. The CDR3 spells CASSDSNYNSPLHF. For the CDR3, the DNA is TGTGCCAGCAGCGACAGTAACTATAATTCACCCCTCCACTTT.

The gene calls are TRBV9 and TRBJ2-2; perhaps TRBD2 as D (5 bases). The CDR3 totals 13 residues. Trimming stripped 6 bases from V and 7 bases from J, with 13 bases between. The germline V gene has CDR1 SGDLS and CDR2 YYNGEE. The CDR3 reads CASMSGSGGELFF. The CDR3 DNA reads as TGTGCCAGCATGAGTGGGAGTGGCGGGGAGCTGTTTTTT.

The genes are TRBV12-3 or TRBV12-4 and TRBJ2-1; a weak D match, TRBD1 (5 bases). This CDR3 contains 13 residues. V was clipped by 3 bases and J by 3 bases, with 6 bases between them. CDR3 region: CASSFDSYNEQFF. CDR3 sequence (DNA): TGTGCCAGCAGTTTTGACAGCTACAATGAGCAGTTCTTC.

This clone was counted a single time. The chain recombines TRBV21-1 with TRBJ2-7; TRBD1, the table's D call, lacks a check against the DNA. TRBV21-1 is a pseudogene segment. This CDR3 region has 15 residues. CDR3 residues: CASSKHRDRGSEQYF. The DNA for the CDR3 is TGTGCCAGCAGCAAACACCGGGACAGGGGCTCCGAGCAGTACTTC.

This rearrangement joins TRBV10-3 to TRBJ1-5, with D tentatively TRBD1 (5 bases). The CDR3 extends over 14 amino acids. The germline gives CDR1 ENHRY, CDR2 SYGVKD. With 0 bases removed from V and 7 bases from J, the gap between germline ends came to 10 bases. The CDR3 DNA sequence: TGTGCCATCAGTGAGTCGATACAGGACCAGCCCCAGCATTTT. Its translation is CAISESIQDQPQHF.

The chain is built from TRBV9 and TRBJ1-1; D remains ambiguous. CDR1 and CDR2 (germline): SGDLS, YYNGEE. This CDR3 contains 14 residues. The V gene lost 0 bases and the J gene lost 0 bases, with 6 bases spanning the gap. The CDR3 spells CASSVGRMNTEAFF. The CDR3 DNA is TGTGCCAGCAGCGTAGGGCGGATGAACACTGAAGCTTTCTTT.

The J gene is TRBJ2-2, the V gene TRBV18; 8 nucleotides match TRBD1. With V trimmed by 2 bases and J by 4 bases, 9 bases remained unmatched. The CDR3 spans 17 residues. Germline V gene data show CDR1 as KGHSH and CDR2 as LQKENI. CDR3 amino acids: CASSPTIDRGPTGELFF. For the CDR3, the DNA is TGTGCCAGCTCACCAACCATTGACAGGGGACCCACCGGGGAGCTGTTTTTT. The full variable domain, its missing parts supplied by reference TRBV18 and TRBJ2-2, is NAGVMQNPRHLVRRRGQEARLRCSPMKGHSHVYWYRQLPEEGLKFMVYLQKENIIDESGMPKERFSAEFPKEGPSILRIQQVVRGDSAAYFCASSPTIDRGPTGELFFGEGSRLTVL.

This chain links TRBV5-4 with TRBJ2-7; the match to TRBD2 covers 7 bases. The CDR3 runs to 16 residues. V dropped 3 bases and J dropped 5; count of bases not matched to a gene: 14. Germline V gives CDR1 SGHNT, CDR2 YYREEE (reference sequence). CDR3 protein: CASSSPGPSGINEQYF. CDR3 nucleotides: TGTGCCAGCAGCTCCCCAGGCCCCAGCGGGATAAACGAGCAGTACTTC.

This chain links TRBV19 with TRBJ1-2; tentative D call: TRBD1 (6 bases). Germline loops: CDR1 LNHDA, CDR2 SQIVND (reference sequence). Trimming shortened V by 4 bases and J by 3 bases, and 15 bases separated the two germline ends. The CDR3 length is 15 residues. The CDR3 sequence: CASSTDRDNDYGYTF. The CDR3 coding sequence is TGTGCCAGTAGTACTGACCGGGACAATGACTATGGCTACACCTTC. The whole variable domain, filled in from reference TRBV19 and TRBJ1-2, reads DGGITQSPKYLFRKEGQNVTLSCEQNLNHDAMYWYRQDPGQGLRLIYYSQIVNDFQKGDIAEGYSVSREKKESFPLTVTSAQKNPTAFYLCASSTDRDNDYGYTFGSGTRLTVV.

The genes are TRBV10-2 and TRBJ2-7; 13 nucleotides agree with TRBD2. Unmatched junction bases numbered 17, after V lost 7 bases and J lost 5 bases. There are 18 residues in the CDR3. Germline V gene sequence: CDR1 WSHSY, CDR2 SAAADI. The CDR3 loop is CASTHHGLAGVDGHEQYF. The CDR3 region has the DNA TGCGCCAGCACCCACCACGGACTAGCGGGAGTGGATGGTCACGAGCAGTACTTC.

The V call is TRBV6-1, the J call TRBJ2-1; D is unresolved. Germline loops: CDR1 MNHNS, CDR2 SASEGT. The CDR3 extends over 13 amino acids. Trimming cost V 1 base and J 9 bases, with 10 bases left between them. The CDR3: CASSEVTVSEQFF. CDR3 DNA: TGTGCCAGCAGTGAAGTCACGGTTAGTGAGCAGTTCTTC.

This clone appeared a few times. This chain uses TRBV27 with TRBJ1-5; D might be TRBD1 (6 bases). From germline, CDR1 is MNHEY and CDR2 SMNVEV (reference sequence). V lost 0 bases and J lost 2, with 14 bases in between. The CDR3 has 17 amino acids. DNA for the CDR3: TGTGCCAGCAGTTTATCGGGGGGGCCAGGTGGCAATCAGCCCCAGCATTTT. This codes for CASSLSGGPGGNQPQHF.

This chain uses TRBV9 with TRBJ2-1, with 8 bases lining up with TRBD1. Germline trimming cut 4 bases from V and 1 base from J; bases unmatched to any gene: 4. Germline V gives CDR1 SGDLS, CDR2 YYNGEE. There are 15 residues in the CDR3. Written as DNA, the CDR3 is TGTGCCAGCAGCCCCCGGACAGGGTCCTACAATGAGCAGTTCTTC. This sequence encodes CASSPRTGSYNEQFF.

This clone showed up just once. The J gene is TRBJ2-2, the V gene TRBV7-8; 11 positions match TRBD1. The CDR3 spans 17 residues. Germline assignment: CDR1 SGHVS and CDR2 FQNEAQ. V shed 4 bases, J shed 3 bases, and the junction held 7 bases outside the gene matches. CDR3 sequence: CASSSLKGQGDTGELFF. The CDR3, as DNA: TGTGCCAGCAGCTCCCTCAAGGGACAGGGGGACACCGGGGAGCTGTTTTTT.

The chain links TRBV27 to TRBJ2-1, with 7 bases matching TRBD1. V was pared by 6 bases and J by 8 bases, with 10 bases of the junction left unmatched. The CDR3 contains 14 residues. Per germline, CDR1 MNHEY and CDR2 SMNVEV (reference sequence). CDR3 amino acids: CASRTGQYRDEQFF. The CDR3 region has the DNA TGTGCCAGCAGGACGGGACAGTACAGAGATGAGCAGTTCTTC.

The chain couples TRBV27 to TRBJ2-2; TRBD2 might be the D (6 bases). The V gene's germline CDR1 is MNHEY and CDR2 SMNVEV (reference sequence). The CDR3 sequence is 15 residues long. V gave up 3 bases and J gave up 6 bases, with 14 bases separating them. The CDR3 nucleotides read TGTGCCAGCAGTTTTATCCGGGAGAATCCCGGGGAGCTGTTTTTT. It yields the protein CASSFIRENPGELFF.

The chain uses TRBV9 and TRBJ2-6; D is unresolved. With 5 bases removed from V and 0 bases from J, the gap between germline ends came to 3 bases. CDR1 and CDR2 from the germline V gene are SGDLS and YYNGEE. This CDR3 region has 13 residues. The CDR3 protein is CASRASGANVLTF. Written as DNA, the CDR3 is TGTGCCAGCAGAGCCTCTGGGGCCAACGTCCTGACTTTC.

This CDR3 reads CASSSNSGTYEQYF. The CDR3 bases are TGTGCCAGCAGCTCGAATAGCGGTACCTACGAGCAGTACTTC. V gene TRBV7-2 combines with J gene TRBJ2-7; perhaps TRBD2 as D (6 bases). The CDR3 consists of 14 residues. Germline CDR1 and CDR2: SGHTA and FQGNSA. The ends were cut back, 4 bases at V and 2 bases at J, with 12 bases in the middle.